This T cell receptor beta chain came from a study of shared clonotypes between healthy human individuals. The wider study: Three plates each covered CD4 naive and memory; CD8 naive two, CD8 memory one. Study-wide results and caveats: With a handful of donors compared, 4.5% to 6.5% of naive CD4 clonotypes were shared.

A remark on this clone: Its antigen is not identified.

V lost 6 bases to trimming and J lost 4 bases, with 13 bases between them. Per the germline V gene, CDR1 is SNHLY and CDR2 is FYNNEI. The CDR3 covers 14 residues. Deep-level settings were used for running the assay. The authors distributed each subset's genomic DNA evenly over several immunoSEQ plates. Assay: immunoSEQ multiplex PCR; the TCRdb copy retains only in-frame clones and omits some. Among roughly 1,500,000 clones listed, around 98.5% were seen once. This clonotype was sampled from a man younger than 40 in good health. V usage is TRBV2 and J usage is TRBJ1-5; D is perhaps TRBD1 (6 bases). The specimen was naive CD4+ T cells sorted from blood. Indicated subset: CD45RA+ positively selected. CDR3 amino acids: CASSAAGENQPQHF. In DNA form, the CDR3 reads TGTGCCAGCAGCGCCGCAGGGGAGAATCAGCCCCAGCATTTT.